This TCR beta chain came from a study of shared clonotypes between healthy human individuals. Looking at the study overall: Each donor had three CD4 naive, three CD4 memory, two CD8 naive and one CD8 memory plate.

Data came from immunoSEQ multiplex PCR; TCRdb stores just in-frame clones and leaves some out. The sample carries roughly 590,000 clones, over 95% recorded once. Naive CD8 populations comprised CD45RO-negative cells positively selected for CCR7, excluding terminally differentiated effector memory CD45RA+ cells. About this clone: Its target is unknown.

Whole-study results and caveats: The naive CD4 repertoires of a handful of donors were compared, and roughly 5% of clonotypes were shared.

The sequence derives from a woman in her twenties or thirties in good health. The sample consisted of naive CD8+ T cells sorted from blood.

CDR3 protein: CASSPDPGLAWYEQYF. For the CDR3, the DNA is TGTGCCAGCAGTCCCGACCCTGGACTAGCTTGGTACGAGCAGTACTTC. The chain carries TRBV27 and TRBJ2-7, with TRBD2 matching 8 bases. V lost 5 bases, J lost 4 bases, and 13 bases stayed unmatched. Germline-derived CDR1 and CDR2 are MNHEY and SMNVEV (reference sequence). CDR3 length: 16 amino acids.